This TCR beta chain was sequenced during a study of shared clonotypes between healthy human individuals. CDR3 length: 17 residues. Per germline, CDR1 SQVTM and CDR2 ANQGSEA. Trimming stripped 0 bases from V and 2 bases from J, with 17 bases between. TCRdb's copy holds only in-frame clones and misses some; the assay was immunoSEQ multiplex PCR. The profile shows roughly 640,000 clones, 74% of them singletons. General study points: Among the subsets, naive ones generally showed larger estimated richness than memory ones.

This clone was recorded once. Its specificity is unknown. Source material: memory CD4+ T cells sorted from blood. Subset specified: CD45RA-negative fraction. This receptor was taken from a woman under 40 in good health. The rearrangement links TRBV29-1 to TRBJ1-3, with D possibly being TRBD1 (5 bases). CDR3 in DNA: TGCAGCGTTGAAGAATGGGGGGACGGGTTGGCTGGAAACACCATATATTTT. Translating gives CSVEEWGDGLAGNTIYF.